This T cell receptor beta chain appears in the sequencing data of a study of T cell responses to AZD1222 COVID-19 vaccine (dated by TCRdb to 2020 to 2022). Background for the entire study: A total of over 230 trial participants underwent TCR sequencing, of whom 200 to 220 had received two doses of AZD1222 and around 25 had received two doses of the MenACWY control vaccine. Trial participants were enrolled into age subgroups of 18-55, 56-69 and 70-plus years, which contained approximately 150, 28 and 58 TCR-sequenced participants, respectively.

Turning to this clone: Its antigen is still unknown. Nothing much larger sits one base from this clone, and base qualities are not available.

The CDR3 regions of human TCRbeta chains were analyzed by immunosequencing. In the paper's pipeline: TCRs in the repertoires were compared against a reference library of SARS-CoV-2-specific TCRs that had been generated with the MIRA antigen-specificity platform. Breadth was defined as the fraction of unique TCRs that were SARS-CoV-2-associated. Depth was defined as the fraction of total T cells that were SARS-CoV-2-associated. Using the MIRA data, each spike-specific TCR was mapped to the spike region that the TCR reacts to and placed in a CD4 or CD8 class. Log10-transformed breadth and depth values were compared by one-way ANOVA with Sidak's multiple comparisons tests. In TCRdb, the immuneACCESS table is reduced to in-frame sequences with V and J assigned. These tables do not hold every clone; where another copy was compared, an unresolved V gene accounts for under half, and the others remain unexplained. V, J and clone size were drawn from that table, and D and trimming were deduced from the DNA. The sample data list approximately 150,000 clones, and under 95% of these were observed just once. The ten most abundant clones make up 4% to 5.5% of the sample.

A distance of 18 bases separates the germline ends of V and J, which lose 8 bases and 7 bases respectively. The CDR3 numbers 14 residues from cysteine through phenylalanine. The only DNA kept is the CDR3, 42 bases in frame from the first base. CDR1 and CDR2 are read off the germline V gene as SNHLY and FYNNEI. The paper as a whole reports these results and caveats: Because no day 14 peak-response samples were available, repertoires were characterized only after the peak T cell response. Conclusions about previously exposed vaccinees were limited because only six or seven AZD1222 recipients were SARS-CoV-2 seropositive at baseline. A significant rise in spike-specific TCR breadth and depth was observed after two AZD1222 doses relative to day 0 and relative to MenACWY recipients. The 56-69-year group was small, and its depth increase did not reach significance, likely because of low power. Vaccine-associated CD4 TCRs spanned the whole spike protein, with dominant responses in regions 160-218 and 743-854. Most participants were white British and females outnumbered males, and the authors suggested that clonal diversity may have been underestimated. Epitopes outside the regions mutated in the B.1.351 and B.1.1.7 variants were reportedly recognized by nearly half of the unique spike-specific TCRs.

The sample's time point, from its label and the paper: about 28 days (+/-7) after the second vaccine dose. AZD1222 recipients with second doses at about 4 weeks or about 12 weeks were pooled, because spike-specific TCR depth and breadth did not differ between schedules. The vaccinee samples were drawn from two UK trials, COV001 and COV002, one of which was a single-blind randomized controlled phase 2/3 trial testing AZD1222 (ChAdOx1 nCoV-19) in healthy adults. Trial participant PBMC samples were collected at day 0 and day 28 after the second dose for TCRbeta chain sequencing. This clonotype was obtained from an adult who received the AZD1222 COVID-19 vaccine. Sequencing used peripheral blood, obtained 28 days after the second AZD1222 dose. The chain uses TRBV2 and TRBJ2-1; TRBD1 is possibly the D segment (6 matching bases). This receptor carries the CDR3 CASQGTMGWNEQFF. The sequenced DNA: TGTGCCAGCCAAGGGACAATGGGATGGAATGAGCAGTTCTTC.